This TCR beta chain was profiled in a study of blood T cell repertoires in COVID-19. Study-level information: Acute and convalescent COVID-19 specimens originated in the United States, Italy and Spain. PBMCs, B-cell-depleted T cells, or T cells were the source of the cDNA or gDNA that made up the material.

V shed 4 bases, J shed 4 bases, and the junction held 13 bases outside the gene matches. CDR3 length equals 17 residues. Germline V CDR1 and CDR2: LGHDT, YNNKEL (reference sequence). How the authors handled the data: For nucleated cells, counts were estimated from reference gene primer amplification. Some clones are missing from TCRdb's copy, which holds only in-frame ones; the method was immunoSEQ multiplex PCR. V, J and clone size were drawn from that table, and D and trimming were deduced from the DNA. This repertoire shows some 250,000 clones, 88% found once; its top ten account for 0.65% to 0.8%.

The clonotype comes from a human donor in a cohort sampled during active COVID-19. This chain connects TRBV3-1 (or the pseudogene TRBV3-2) to TRBJ1-2; the match to TRBD1 covers 9 bases. Material: peripheral blood. This CDR3 reads CASSRENHRGRGYGYTF. In DNA, the CDR3 is TGTGCCAGCAGCCGAGAAAACCACAGGGGGCGAGGCTATGGCTACACCTTC.